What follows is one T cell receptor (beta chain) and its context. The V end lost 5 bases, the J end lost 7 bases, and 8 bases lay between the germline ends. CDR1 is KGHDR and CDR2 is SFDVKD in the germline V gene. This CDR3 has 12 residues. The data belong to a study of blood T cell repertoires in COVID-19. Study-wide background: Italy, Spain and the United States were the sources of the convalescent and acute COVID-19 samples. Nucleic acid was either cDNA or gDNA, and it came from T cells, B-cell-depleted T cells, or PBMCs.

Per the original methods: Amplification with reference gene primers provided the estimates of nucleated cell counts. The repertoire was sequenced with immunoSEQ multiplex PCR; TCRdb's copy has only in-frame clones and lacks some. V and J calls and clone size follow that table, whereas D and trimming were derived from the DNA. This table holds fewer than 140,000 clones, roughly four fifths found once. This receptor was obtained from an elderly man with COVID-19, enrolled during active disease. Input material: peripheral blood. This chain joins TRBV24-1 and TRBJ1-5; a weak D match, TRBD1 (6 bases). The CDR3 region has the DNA TGTGCCACCAGTGGCACAGGGCAGCCCCAGCATTTT. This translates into CATSGTGQPQHF.